The entry below gives a single TCR beta chain sequence along with its context. Antigen unknown. The data stem from a study of radiotherapy plus CTLA-4 blockade in lung cancer. Study summary: Objective responses were seen in around a sixth of patients, disease control in about 33%. Findings and limits, study-wide: Early shifts in blood T cell clones, with interferon-beta, reportedly predicted response best. Radiotherapy plus ipilimumab was followed by expansion in blood of tumor-derived TCR clones.

Patients had chemo-refractory metastatic non-small-cell lung cancer and received focal radiation plus CTLA-4 blockade that used ipilimumab. Trimming removed 0 bases at V and 5 bases at J, with 10 bases between. CDR3 length: 14 amino acids. Germline V gene sequence: CDR1 MNHEY, CDR2 SVGAGI. Sequencing used immunoSEQ multiplex PCR; TCRdb keeps in-frame clones, though not all of them. There are roughly 68,000 clones in the sample; roughly three quarters occur only once, and about 6.6% lies in the top ten. The receptor was derived from a human donor with non-small cell lung cancer who had a complete response to radiotherapy plus ipilimumab. The J gene is TRBJ2-5, the V gene TRBV6-5; D is perhaps TRBD1 (6 bases). This material consisted of peripheral blood, taken from a patient treated with radiotherapy plus ipilimumab. The CDR3 region has the DNA TGTGCCAGCAGTTACTCAACAGGGCGGGAGACCCAGTACTTC. This codes for CASSYSTGRETQYF.